This T cell receptor (beta chain) was identified in a study of blood T cell repertoires in COVID-19. Method: immunoSEQ multiplex PCR; TCRdb's copy keeps in-frame clones and lacks some. The table shows some 75,000 clones, with about 85% occurring only once. The V end lost 3 bases, the J end lost 1 base, and 8 bases lay between the germline ends. In germline, CDR1 is SEHNR, CDR2 FQNEAQ (reference sequence). The CDR3 has 14 residues. Sequenced material: peripheral blood. The V and J genes are TRBV7-9 and TRBJ2-3, with a weak D call TRBD2 (6 bases). The clonotype comes from a man in his fifties or sixties with COVID-19, enrolled during active disease. CDR3 nucleotides: TGTGCCAGCAGCTTTGCTAGCGGCACAGATACGCAGTATTTT. Its translation is CASSFASGTDTQYF.